The 6 T cell receptor beta chains in this list originate from one sample, sequenced in a study of low-dose radiotherapy and immunotherapy resistance in tumors. TCRs were put through around 20 PCR cycles of amplification with Phusion. A constant-region primer and the V-primer adapter served as the primer pair. TCRdb itself ran the reads through MiXCR, one entry per CDR3 protein. The sample holds approximately 52,000 distinct CDR3 sequences, approximately 33% seen once. Specified time point: after trial treatment. Treatment in this sample: LDRT plus nivolumab, ipilimumab, low-dose cyclophosphamide and aspirin (RACIN trial). Sequences were derived from PBMCs, sampled after low-dose radiotherapy plus immunotherapy. The receptors derive from a male donor with rectosigmoid adenocarcinoma.

V is TRBV5-1 and J is TRBJ1-1; unclear D gene. Trimming removed 0 bases at V and 0 bases at J, with 9 bases between. The CDR3 consists of 15 residues. The germline gives CDR1 SGHRS, CDR2 YFSETQ. For the CDR3, the DNA is TGCGCCAGCAGCTTGGTAGAGAGGGTGAACACTGAAGCTTTCTTT. Protein: CASSLVERVNTEAFF.

This clonotype was observed many times. This rearrangement joins TRBV19 to TRBJ1-5; the D gene is possibly TRBD1 (5 bases). V lost 6 bases, J lost 1 base, and 13 bases lay in between. Germline V gene data show CDR1 as LNHDA and CDR2 as SQIVND (reference sequence). The CDR3 spans 15 residues. Here the CDR3 DNA reads TGTGCCAGTAGGGGGGGGACGGCCAGCAATCAGCCCCAGCATTTT. Residues: CASRGGTASNQPQHF.

At least ten counts were recorded for this clonotype. The rearrangement joins TRBV7-2 to TRBJ1-6; TRBD1 agrees at 10 bases. Trimming at V came to 1 base and at J to 7 bases, leaving 7 bases not matched to a gene. The CDR3 covers 17 residues. Germline V gene data show CDR1 as SGHTA and CDR2 as FQGNSA. CDR3 in amino acids: CASSLVGGQGNNSPLHF. In nucleotides, the CDR3 is TGTGCCAGCAGCTTAGTGGGGGGACAGGGGAACAATTCACCCCTCCACTTT.

The V gene is TRBV10-3, the J gene TRBJ2-2; the D is unclear. The CDR3 is made up of 15 amino acids. CDR1 is ENHRY and CDR2 is SYGVKD in the germline V gene. V was clipped by 3 bases and J by 6 bases, with 14 bases between them. CDR3 loop: CAISDPGSGPGELFF. DNA of the CDR3: TGTGCCATCAGTGATCCCGGGTCTGGTCCCGGGGAGCTGTTTTTT.

This chain connects TRBV9 to TRBJ1-1; a possible D gene is TRBD1 (6 bases). Germline CDR1 SGDLS, CDR2 YYNGEE. V was shortened by 3 bases and J by 7 bases, with 13 bases between the two germline ends. The CDR3 contains 13 residues. CDR3 amino acids: CASSARGRGEAFF. CDR3 in DNA: TGTGCCAGCAGCGCGAGGGGGAGAGGTGAAGCTTTCTTT.

This clonotype showed up many times. The rearrangement joins TRBV6-2 or TRBV6-3 to TRBJ2-7; D is undetermined. The CDR3 runs to 11 residues. The V and J ends lost 6 bases and 0 bases respectively, with 3 bases between them. Germline CDR1 is MNHEY and CDR2 is SVGEGT. The CDR3 coding sequence is TGTGCCAGCAGAAACTCCTACGAGCAGTACTTC. It specifies CASRNSYEQYF.